This T cell receptor (beta chain) was sequenced for a study of T cell changes during pregnancy in multiple sclerosis. The ends were cut back, 4 bases at V and 6 bases at J, with 13 bases in the middle. The CDR3 is 15 residues long. The V gene's germline CDR1 is MDHEN and CDR2 SYDVKM. Some clones are missing from TCRdb's copy, which holds only in-frame ones; the method was immunoSEQ multiplex PCR. There are 50,000 to 65,000 clones in the sample; around 96% occur only once, and 2.5% lies in the top ten. The TCR was taken from a female donor with multiple sclerosis, enrolled in a pregnancy study. Here the sequenced sample was CD8+ T cells from peripheral blood mononuclear cells, taken after pregnancy. The chain links TRBV28 to TRBJ1-6; D is undetermined. CDR3 DNA sequence: TGTGCCAGCAGTTCGCTAGGCAGATCTAATTCACCCCTCCACTTT. This codes for CASSSLGRSNSPLHF.